These T cell receptor beta chains were read from a single sample in a study of type 1 and type 2 diabetes patients. One entry per CDR3 protein results from TCRdb running MiXCR on the multiplex PCR reads. The sample contains a few hundred thousand distinct CDR3 sequences, 45% to 60% of which appear only once. Sequencing was carried out using peripheral blood mononuclear cells (PBMCs). The receptors derive from a man between 18 and 35 years old with type 2 diabetes. Both conserved end residues are part of each CDR3. A D gene is named only where the DNA matches it firmly. Part of the rows lack a size; the others show once, few, many or a class for expanded clones.

D: TRBD2
J: TRBJ2-7
V: TRBV20-1
size: NA
CDR3: CSARNRWEGSHEQYF
DNA: TGCAGTGCTAGAAACCGATGGGAGGGCTCCCACGAGCAGTACTTC

D: NA
J: TRBJ2-1
V: TRBV28
size: NA
CDR3: CASSEGNEQFF
DNA: TGTGCCAGCAGTGAGGGCAATGAGCAGTTCTTC

D: NA
J: TRBJ1-1
V: TRBV6-6
size: NA
CDR3: CASSQDRTEAFF
DNA: TGTGCCAGCAGTCAAGACAGGACTGAAGCTTTCTTT

D: TRBD1
J: TRBJ1-6
V: TRBV7-2
size: NA
CDR3: CASSLVWGQVNSPLHF
DNA: TGTGCCAGCAGCTTAGTATGGGGACAGGTGAATTCACCCCTCCACTTT

D: TRBD1
J: TRBJ2-5
V: TRBV10-1
size: many
CDR3: CASSPDRGQTQYF
DNA: TGCGCCAGCAGTCCCGACAGGGGACAGACCCAGTACTTC

D: NA
J: TRBJ2-3
V: TRBV12-5
size: NA
CDR3: CASGLVLGRTRSGTQYF
DNA: TGTGCTAGTGGTTTGGTACTGGGTAGGACACGGTCGGGTACGCAGTATTTT

D: TRBD2
J: TRBJ2-5
V: TRBV15
size: many
CDR3: CATSTTSGQETQYF
DNA: TGTGCCACCAGCACTACTAGCGGACAAGAGACCCAGTACTTC

D: TRBD1
J: TRBJ2-5
V: TRBV2
size: NA
CDR3: CASSAQGSQETQYF
DNA: TGTGCCAGCAGTGCACAGGGGTCCCAAGAGACCCAGTACTTC

D: NA
J: TRBJ1-2
V: TRBV19
size: NA
CDR3: CASKTRGAHGYTF
DNA: TGTGCCAGTAAGACGCGGGGGGCGCATGGCTACACCTTC

D: NA
J: TRBJ1-1
V: TRBV20-1
size: NA
CDR3: CSASPDMNTEAFF
DNA: TGCAGTGCTAGTCCCGATATGAACACTGAAGCTTTCTTT

D: NA
J: TRBJ1-5
V: TRBV19
size: NA
CDR3: CASSIIGSDFSNQPQHF
DNA: TGTGCCAGTAGTATAATAGGATCGGACTTTAGCAATCAGCCCCAGCATTTT

D: NA
J: TRBJ2-7
V: TRBV4-3
size: few
CDR3: CASSQDRAYEQYF
DNA: TGCGCCAGCAGCCAAGACAGGGCGTACGAGCAGTACTTC

D: NA
J: TRBJ1-5
V: TRBV5-1
size: many
CDR3: CASSLEGGNQPQHF
DNA: TGTGCCAGCAGCTTGGAGGGTGGCAATCAGCCCCAGCATTTT

D: TRBD1
J: TRBJ2-7
V: TRBV12-3/TRBV12-4
size: few
CDR3: CASSDRPGQGARLLDEQYF
DNA: TGTGCCAGCAGTGACAGACCGGGACAGGGGGCGCGATTGTTAGACGAGCAGTACTTC

D: NA
J: TRBJ2-7
V: TRBV11-2
size: NA
CDR3: CASSFFVDSLYEQYF
DNA: TGTGCCAGCAGCTTTTTCGTGGACAGCCTCTACGAGCAGTACTTC

D: TRBD1
J: TRBJ2-2
V: TRBV10-3
size: NA
CDR3: CASSFGTGTGELFF
DNA: TGTGCCAGCAGTTTCGGGACAGGGACCGGGGAGCTGTTTTTT

D: NA
J: TRBJ1-4
V: TRBV24-1
size: few
CDR3: CATSEGGRTNEKLFF
DNA: TGTGCCACCAGTGAGGGGGGACGAACTAATGAAAAACTGTTTTTT

D: TRBD1
J: TRBJ2-7
V: TRBV12-5
size: NA
CDR3: CASAPGQASYEQYF
DNA: TGTGCTAGTGCCCCGGGACAGGCCTCCTACGAGCAGTACTTC

D: TRBD2
J: TRBJ2-2
V: TRBV30
size: few
CDR3: CAWSVIGLAGGAGELFF
DNA: TGTGCCTGGAGTGTAATTGGACTAGCGGGAGGGGCCGGGGAGCTGTTTTTT

D: TRBD1
J: TRBJ1-2
V: TRBV10-3
size: few
CDR3: CAISQEILGQDYGYTF
DNA: TGTGCCATCAGTCAAGAGATTCTGGGACAGGACTATGGCTACACCTTC

D: NA
J: TRBJ2-5
V: TRBV7-6
size: many
CDR3: CASSPSEETQYF
DNA: TGTGCCAGCAGTCCGTCAGAAGAGACCCAGTACTTC

D: NA
J: TRBJ2-5
V: TRBV20-1
size: NA
CDR3: CSAEDRGVETQYF
DNA: TGCAGTGCTGAGGACAGAGGGGTGGAGACCCAGTACTTC

D: NA
J: TRBJ1-4
V: TRBV6-5
size: few
CDR3: CASSAKRDEKLFF
DNA: TGTGCCAGCAGTGCCAAGCGTGACGAAAAACTGTTTTTT

D: NA
J: TRBJ2-3
V: TRBV28
size: few
CDR3: CASRSNEDTQYF
DNA: TGTGCCAGCCGGAGTAATGAAGATACGCAGTATTTT

D: NA
J: TRBJ1-1
V: TRBV19
size: few
CDR3: CASRERGENTEAFF
DNA: TGTGCCAGTAGGGAGCGGGGGGAGAACACTGAAGCTTTCTTT

D: NA
J: TRBJ2-3
V: TRBV28
size: few
CDR3: CASSATMGTDTQYF
DNA: TGTGCCAGCAGTGCCACGATGGGCACAGATACGCAGTATTTT

D: NA
J: TRBJ1-1
V: TRBV13
size: few
CDR3: CASRSGEWTEAFF
DNA: TGTGCCAGCAGATCCGGGGAGTGGACTGAAGCTTTCTTT

D: NA
J: TRBJ2-1
V: TRBV12-3/TRBV12-4
size: once
CDR3: CASSLPQGTQFF
DNA: TGTGCCAGCAGTTTACCTCAGGGGACCCAGTTCTTC

D: TRBD1
J: TRBJ2-2
V: TRBV10-2
size: once
CDR3: CASSESRGLDTGELFF
DNA: TGCGCCAGCAGTGAGTCCAGGGGGCTGGATACCGGGGAGCTGTTTTTT

D: NA
J: TRBJ1-6
V: TRBV7-3
size: NA
CDR3: CASSLTGWDSPLHF
DNA: TGTGCCAGCAGCTTAACGGGATGGGATTCACCCCTCCACTTT

D: TRBD2
J: TRBJ2-7
V: TRBV20-1
size: few
CDR3: CSARPGLATEQYF
DNA: TGCAGTGCTCGACCGGGACTAGCGACCGAGCAGTACTTC

D: NA
J: TRBJ2-2
V: TRBV7-8
size: few
CDR3: CASSPRQGGSGELFF
DNA: TGTGCCAGCAGCCCCCGCCAGGGGGGATCCGGGGAGCTGTTTTTT

D: TRBD1
J: TRBJ2-7
V: TRBV6-6
size: NA
CDR3: CASSYGTGGEREQYF
DNA: TGTGCCAGCAGTTACGGGACAGGGGGTGAACGCGAGCAGTACTTC

D: NA
J: TRBJ2-2
V: TRBV12-3/TRBV12-4
size: NA
CDR3: CASSFRKNTGELFF
DNA: TGTGCCAGCAGTTTCAGAAAGAACACCGGGGAGCTGTTTTTT

D: TRBD1
J: TRBJ1-4
V: TRBV27
size: NA
CDR3: CASSDRGLREKLFF
DNA: TGTGCCAGCAGCGACAGGGGGCTTAGGGAAAAACTGTTTTTT

D: NA
J: TRBJ2-3
V: TRBV30
size: NA
CDR3: CASNQGSSDTQYF
DNA: TGTGCCTCTAATCAAGGGAGTTCAGATACGCAGTATTTT

D: NA
J: TRBJ1-5
V: TRBV20-1
size: NA
CDR3: CSVKGDQDQPQHF
DNA: TGCAGTGTAAAAGGAGACCAAGATCAGCCCCAGCATTTT

D: NA
J: TRBJ2-1
V: TRBV19
size: NA
CDR3: CASSIRVVGDEQFF
DNA: TGTGCCAGTAGTATCAGAGTAGTAGGCGATGAGCAGTTCTTC

D: NA
J: TRBJ1-4
V: TRBV2
size: NA
CDR3: CASSRGLANEKLFF
DNA: TGTGCCAGCTCGCGGGGATTGGCTAATGAAAAACTGTTTTTT

D: NA
J: TRBJ2-2
V: TRBV28
size: NA
CDR3: CASSSYMNTGELFF
DNA: TGTGCCAGCAGTTCCTACATGAACACCGGGGAGCTGTTTTTT

D: NA
J: TRBJ1-1
V: TRBV19
size: NA
CDR3: CASSGVNTEAFF
DNA: TGTGCCAGTAGTGGGGTGAACACTGAAGCTTTCTTT